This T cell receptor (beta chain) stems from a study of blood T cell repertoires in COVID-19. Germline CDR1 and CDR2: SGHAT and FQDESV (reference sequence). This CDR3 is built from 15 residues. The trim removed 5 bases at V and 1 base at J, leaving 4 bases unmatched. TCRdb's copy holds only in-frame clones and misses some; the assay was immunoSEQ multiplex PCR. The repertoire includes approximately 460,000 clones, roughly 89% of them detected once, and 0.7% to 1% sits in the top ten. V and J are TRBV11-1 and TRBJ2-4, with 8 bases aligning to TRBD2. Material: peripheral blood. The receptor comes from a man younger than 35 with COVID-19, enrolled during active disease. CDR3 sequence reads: CASSPRGGAKNIQYF. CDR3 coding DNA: TGTGCCAGCAGCCCCCGGGGGGGGGCCAAAAACATTCAGTACTTC.